At least ten counts were recorded for the clone carrying this T cell receptor (beta chain). Researchers amplified the TCR beta CDR3 regions from RNA transcripts. An initial round of RT-PCR targeting the TCR CDR3 relied on the HTBI primer set. TCRdb fed the multiplex PCR reads into MiXCR, producing one record per CDR3 protein. The data hold 640,000 or so distinct CDR3 sequences, with approximately 15% observed a single time. These data come from a study of T cells in Graves' hyperthyroidism and ophthalmopathy. The CDR3 covers 14 residues. CDR1 and CDR2 from the germline V gene are SGHTA and FQGNSA. The germline V and J ends were trimmed by 5 bases and 1 base, with 11 bases remaining between them.

The sample consisted of blood. This receptor was identified in a woman in her late teens or twenties with Graves' ophthalmopathy. V gene TRBV7-2 combines with J gene TRBJ2-5; D gene ambiguous. The CDR3 region has the DNA TGTGCCAGCAGCCCGCCGGGTACCCAAGAGACCCAGTACTTC. It translates to CASSPPGTQETQYF. The whole variable domain, remainder taken from reference TRBV7-2 and TRBJ2-5, is GAGVSQSPSNKVTEKGKDVELRCDPISGHTALYWYRQSLGQGLEFLIYFQGNSAPDKSGLPSDRFSAERTGGSVSTLTIQRTQQEDSAVYLCASSPPGTQETQYFGPGTRLLVL.